The 29 T cell receptor beta chains reported below all come from one sample, sequenced in a study of blood T cell repertoires in COVID-19. Data came from immunoSEQ multiplex PCR; TCRdb stores just in-frame clones and leaves some out. This sample has approximately 250,000 clones; approximately 80% occur once, and the top ten carry 1.4%. The sequencing input was peripheral blood. These receptor sequences come from a middle-aged woman who had recovered from COVID-19.

Points on this clone: A junction end diverges from the germline sequence, so it may reflect a read error. The chain has TRBV7-7 and TRBJ2-2, with D tentatively TRBD1 (6 bases). Germline V gene sequence: CDR1 SSHAT, CDR2 FNYEAQ (reference sequence). The CDR3 is made up of 14 amino acids. CDR3 sequence: CASSPGHPGGELFF. The CDR3 nucleotides read TGTGCTAGCAGCCCGGGACACCCTGGCGGGGAGCTGTTTTTT.

This rearrangement joins TRBV5-4 to TRBJ2-1, with 16 bases matching TRBD2. In germline, CDR1 is SGHNT, CDR2 YYREEE (reference sequence). V trimming: 4 bases; J trimming: 10 bases; junction bases outside the gene matches: 8. This CDR3 contains 16 residues. CDR3 sequence (DNA): TGTGCCAGCAGCGGAGGGACTAGCGGGGGGGCCCGAGAGCAGTTCTTC. Its protein is CASSGGTSGGAREQFF.

This clone was counted only a few times. V gene TRBV15 combines with J gene TRBJ1-1; weak D call: TRBD1 (5 bases). Germline V gives CDR1 LNHNV, CDR2 YYDKDF (reference sequence). V dropped 2 bases and J dropped 3 bases, with 19 bases sitting between them. This CDR3 contains 17 residues. In DNA form, the CDR3 reads TGTGCCACCAGCAGACGTCTTGGGAGGACAACCGACACTGAAGCTTTCTTT. It encodes CATSRRLGRTTDTEAFF.

The chain is built from TRBV6-5 and TRBJ1-1; the match to TRBD1 covers 8 bases. The CDR3 sequence is 16 residues long. With V trimmed by 2 bases and J by 3 bases, 8 bases remained unmatched. CDR1 is MNHEY, CDR2 SVGAGI, per germline. The CDR3 protein is CASSYRPGGLDTEAFF. The DNA for the CDR3 is TGTGCCAGCAGTTACCGCCCAGGGGGCTTAGACACTGAAGCTTTCTTT.

The V call is TRBV11-1, the J call TRBJ2-3; D ambiguous. The CDR3 contains 14 residues. Germline V gene lookup returns CDR1 SGHAT and CDR2 FQDESV (reference sequence). The ends were cut back, 1 base at V and 6 bases at J, with 11 bases in the middle. The CDR3: CASSLVPAPDTQYF. The DNA of the CDR3 is TGTGCCAGCAGCTTAGTTCCAGCGCCGGATACGCAGTATTTT.

In the case of this clone: This sample includes further DNA sequences coding for the same CDR3. V usage is TRBV5-1 and J usage is TRBJ1-2, with D unresolved. V was clipped by 4 bases and J by 2 bases, with 9 bases between them. CDR3 length equals 13 residues. The germline gives CDR1 SGHRS, CDR2 YFSETQ. CDR3 sequence: CASSLGANYGYTF. The DNA for the CDR3 is TGCGCCAGCAGCCTGGGAGCGAACTATGGCTACACCTTC.

The gene calls are TRBV5-6 and TRBJ1-4; perhaps TRBD1 as D (6 bases). CDR3 length: 16 amino acids. CDR1 and CDR2 (germline): SGHDT, YYEEEE. Deletions cut 4 bases from V and 6 bases from J, with 19 bases between. The CDR3 coding sequence is TGTGCCAGCAGCATAGGACAGCCAGTAACCTATGAAAAACTGTTTTTT. Protein product: CASSIGQPVTYEKLFF.

The V gene is TRBV4-3, the J gene TRBJ2-7; D perhaps matches TRBD2 (7 bases). V dropped 3 bases and J dropped 5 bases, with 14 bases sitting between them. The CDR3 is 14 amino acids. The germline gives CDR1 LGHNA, CDR2 YSLEER. For the CDR3, the DNA is TGCGCCAGCAGCCACTCGGGGGGCGAAGACGAGCAGTACTTC. The encoded protein is CASSHSGGEDEQYF.

The J gene is TRBJ1-4, the V gene TRBV19; D remains unclear. From germline, CDR1 is LNHDA and CDR2 SQIVND (reference sequence). The CDR3 is 12 amino acids. The germline V and J ends were trimmed by 7 bases and 5 bases, with 8 bases remaining between them. The CDR3 DNA reads as TGTGCCAGTAAGGGAGGGAATGAAAAACTGTTTTTT. This gives the protein CASKGGNEKLFF.

V and J are TRBV20-1 and TRBJ2-5, with 9 nucleotides matching TRBD2. Germline assignment: CDR1 DFQATT and CDR2 SNEGSKA (reference sequence). The CDR3 has 16 residues. Trimming cost V 4 bases and J 2 bases; bases outside gene matches: 11. CDR3 loop: CSATDWSSGEQETQYF. For the CDR3, the DNA is TGCAGTGCTACTGATTGGTCTAGCGGGGAGCAAGAGACCCAGTACTTC.

The rearrangement joins TRBV6-1 to TRBJ2-3; 8 nucleotides agree with TRBD2. The CDR3 covers 15 residues. V shed 4 bases, J shed 5 bases, and the junction held 8 bases outside the gene matches. The V gene's germline CDR1 is MNHNS and CDR2 SASEGT. The DNA of the CDR3 is TGTGCCAGCAGTGCAGCGGGGGCTCCCTTAGATACGCAGTATTTT. Protein product: CASSAAGAPLDTQYF.

V usage is TRBV5-6 and J usage is TRBJ1-1; TRBD1 is a possible D gene (5 bases). Germline lookup yields CDR1 SGHDT and CDR2 YYEEEE. The CDR3 covers 14 residues. V was shortened by 3 bases and J by 1 base, with 10 bases between the two germline ends. The CDR3 loop reads CASSWGSPNTEAFF. The CDR3 region has the DNA TGTGCCAGCAGCTGGGGCTCACCGAACACTGAAGCTTTCTTT.

The genes are TRBV7-2 and TRBJ2-7, with 8 bases lining up with TRBD2. V shed 2 bases, J shed 4 bases, and the junction held 7 bases outside the gene matches. The CDR3 contains 15 residues. CDR1 SGHTA and CDR2 FQGNSA come from the germline V gene. In DNA, the CDR3 is TGTGCCAGCAGCTTATCGACGGGGGGGCCGTACGAGCAGTACTTC. This translates into CASSLSTGGPYEQYF.

This clone has just one count. J is TRBJ1-1 and V is TRBV5-5, with TRBD1 identical over 8 bases. The CDR3 length is 15 residues. Germline V gene sequence: CDR1 SGHKS, CDR2 YYEKEE (reference sequence). Trimming at V came to 2 bases and at J to 7 bases, leaving 10 bases not matched to a gene. CDR3 sequence: CASSFLPGQAIEAFF. DNA for the CDR3: TGTGCCAGCAGCTTCCTGCCGGGACAGGCAATTGAAGCTTTCTTT.

The chain combines TRBV2 with TRBJ2-1; the D gene is possibly TRBD2 (7 bases). This CDR3 contains 14 residues. V gave up 6 bases and J gave up 6 bases, with 15 bases separating them. CDR1 SNHLY and CDR2 FYNNEI come from the germline V gene. The DNA of the CDR3 is TGTGCCAGCAGACGAGGGGGGGCCTCCAATGAGCAGTTCTTC. As protein: CASRRGGASNEQFF.

This clone was seen many times. The chain has TRBV6-5 and TRBJ1-6; TRBD1 matches at 10 bases. CDR1 and CDR2 from the germline V gene are MNHEY and SVGAGI. The CDR3 spans 14 residues. Losses at the gene ends were 7 bases for V and 7 bases for J; bases not matched to a gene: 4. CDR3 in DNA: TGTGCCAGCAAGCGACAGGGGGCGAATTCACCCCTCCACTTT. Its translation: CASKRQGANSPLHF.

This sequence joins TRBV10-3 and TRBJ2-7, with D tentatively TRBD2 (5 bases). V was cut by 3 bases and J by 6 bases, with 6 bases left in between. This CDR3 spans 11 amino acids. CDR1 is ENHRY and CDR2 is SYGVKD in the germline V gene. CDR3 bases: TGTGCCATCAGTGATCGGGGCGAGCAGTACTTC. Its protein product is CAISDRGEQYF.

The V gene is TRBV10-3, the J gene TRBJ1-1; D may be TRBD1 (5 bases). Trimming removed 4 bases at V and 7 bases at J, with 13 bases between. Germline V gene data show CDR1 as ENHRY and CDR2 as SYGVKD. The CDR3 length is 13 residues. The CDR3 is CAISGLETVEAFF. CDR3 nucleotides: TGTGCCATCAGTGGACTCGAGACAGTTGAAGCTTTCTTT.

The chain links TRBV7-2 to TRBJ2-3; 13 positions match TRBD2. The V gene end was trimmed by 4 bases and the J gene end by 4 bases; junction bases not matched to a gene: 5. Germline V lookup: CDR1 SGHTA, CDR2 FQGNSA. The CDR3 spans 16 residues. The CDR3 loop is CASSSKLAGGADTQYF. Written as DNA, the CDR3 is TGTGCCAGCAGCTCTAAACTAGCGGGGGGGGCAGATACGCAGTATTTT.

This rearrangement joins TRBV3-1 (or the pseudogene TRBV3-2) to TRBJ1-3; 7 bases are shared with TRBD1. The J segment lost 5 bases and the V segment lost 1 base, leaving 2 bases of the junction unmatched. CDR3 length equals 14 residues. CDR1 is LGHDT, CDR2 YNNKEL, per germline (reference sequence). CDR3 DNA: TGTGCCAGCAGCCAAGCGGGACAGAGAAACACCATATATTTT. This codes for CASSQAGQRNTIYF.

The CDR3 DNA reads TGTGCCAGCAGCGTCCAACAGGGCTCCTACGAGCAGTACTTC. Translating it yields CASSVQQGSYEQYF. The chain uses TRBV9 and TRBJ2-7; D is possibly TRBD1 (6 bases). V lost 2 bases and J lost 0, with 9 bases in between. This CDR3 region has 14 residues. Germline lookup yields CDR1 SGDLS and CDR2 YYNGEE. The whole variable domain, remainder taken from reference TRBV9 and TRBJ2-7, is DSGVTQTPKHLITATGQRVTLRCSPRSGDLSVYWYQQSLDQGLQFLIQYYNGEERAKGNILERFSAQQFPDLHSELNLSSLELGDSALYFCASSVQQGSYEQYFGPGTRLTVT.

This clone has just one count. CDR3 sequence: CASSGTGGYGEQYF. The CDR3, as DNA: TGTGCCAGCAGCGGGACAGGTGGTTACGGCGAGCAGTACTTC. The rearrangement joins TRBV7-2 to TRBJ2-7, with 8 bases matching TRBD1. Trimming removed 5 bases from V and 6 bases from J; junction bases left unmatched: 9. This CDR3 is built from 14 residues. CDR1 is SGHTA, CDR2 FQGNSA, per germline.

Written as DNA, the CDR3 is TGTGCCAGCAGCCTCTATAATTCACCCCTCCACTTT. The encoded protein is CASSLYNSPLHF. This chain uses TRBV28 with TRBJ1-6; D uncertain. Trimming removed 6 bases at V and 3 bases at J, with 3 bases between. The CDR3 covers 12 residues. Germline V gives CDR1 MDHEN, CDR2 SYDVKM.

V is TRBV6-5 and J is TRBJ1-1; TRBD1 might be the D (6 bases). The CDR3 covers 11 residues. Germline-derived CDR1 and CDR2 are MNHEY and SVGAGI. V was clipped by 11 bases and J by 10 bases, with 17 bases between them. CDR3 loop: CAAGQTFRAFF. The CDR3 DNA is TGTGCCGCCGGACAGACGTTTCGAGCTTTCTTT.

The V gene is TRBV28, the J gene TRBJ1-1; 7 nucleotides match TRBD1. This CDR3 has 14 residues. In germline, CDR1 is MDHEN, CDR2 SYDVKM. With V trimmed by 7 bases and J by 6 bases, 11 bases remained unmatched. The CDR3 DNA is TGTGCCAGCAACTCAGGGGGTTTTACTTCTGAAGCTTTCTTT. The encoded protein is CASNSGGFTSEAFF.

This clone is a singleton in its sample. The CDR3 sequence: CASSYSGQGYGEAFF. CDR3 in DNA: TGTGCCAGCAGTTACTCTGGACAGGGGTATGGTGAAGCTTTCTTT. The chain carries TRBV6-2 or TRBV6-3 and TRBJ1-1, with 9 bases fitting TRBD1. The CDR3 spans 15 residues. V trimming: 0 bases; J trimming: 7 bases; junction bases outside the gene matches: 6. CDR1 is MNHEY, CDR2 SVGEGT, per germline.

The V and J genes are TRBV7-2 and TRBJ2-4; maybe TRBD2 (5 bases). V was shortened by 5 bases and J by 9 bases, with 23 bases between the two germline ends. The CDR3 is 16 residues long. Germline CDR1 reads SGHTA; CDR2 reads FQGNSA. The CDR3, as DNA: TGTGCCAGCAGCCTAGTGACTCTGGGGAGCGGATCCATTCAGTACTTC. Its protein product is CASSLVTLGSGSIQYF.

The table lists this clone with a count of one. The chain has TRBV6-5 and TRBJ1-1; the D is unclear. CDR3 length equals 14 residues. Germline-derived CDR1 and CDR2 are MNHEY and SVGAGI. Trimming took off 6 bases at V and 0 bases at J, with 11 bases between the two ends. CDR3: CASRAGIMNTEAFF. CDR3 DNA sequence: TGTGCCAGCAGGGCCGGGATCATGAACACTGAAGCTTTCTTT.

This chain connects TRBV5-6 to TRBJ2-3; 7 bases map to TRBD2. V lost 4 bases to trimming and J lost 2 bases; unmatched junction nucleotides: 7. The V gene's germline CDR1 is SGHDT and CDR2 YYEEEE. This CDR3 is 15 amino acids long. The CDR3 reads CASSMTGGITDTQYF. The CDR3 coding sequence is TGTGCCAGCAGCATGACCGGGGGGATCACAGATACGCAGTATTTT.